A single sample is the source of the 6 T cell receptor beta chains below, sequenced in a study of shared clonotypes between healthy human individuals. CD45RO-negative CD8 cells positively selected for CCR7 made up the naive population, which excluded terminally differentiated effector memory CD45RA+ cells. Only in-frame clones appear in the TCRdb table, and some are missing; sequencing was by immunoSEQ multiplex PCR. The sample has about 2 million clones, roughly 94% seen once; the top ten hold 0.85% to 1.3%. The sequencing input was naive CD8+ T cells sorted from blood. The receptors stem from a young man in good health.

In this sample, this clone turned up once. V usage is TRBV7-8 and J usage is TRBJ2-3, with TRBD2 matching 8 bases. The CDR3 covers 15 residues. CDR1 and CDR2 (germline): SGHVS, FQNEAQ. The trim removed 1 base at V and 5 bases at J, leaving 5 bases unmatched. CDR3 DNA sequence: TGTGCCAGCAGCTTAGAACGGGAGGGCCGAGATACGCAGTATTTT. Translation: CASSLEREGRDTQYF.

The chain uses TRBV7-6 and TRBJ2-7, with TRBD1 matching 9 bases. Germline loops: CDR1 SGHVS, CDR2 FNYEAQ. The V gene end was trimmed by 1 base and the J gene end by 6 bases; junction bases not matched to a gene: 4. The CDR3 length is 14 residues. CDR3 sequence reads: CASSLVQGASEQYF. DNA of the CDR3: TGTGCCAGCAGCTTAGTACAGGGGGCGAGCGAGCAGTACTTC. The full variable domain, in which reference TRBV7-6 and TRBJ2-7 provide the parts outside the CDR3, is GAGVSQSPRYKVTKRGQDVALRCDPISGHVSLYWYRQALGQGPEFLTYFNYEAQQDKSGLPNDRFSAERPEGSISTLTIQRTEQRDSAMYRCASSLVQGASEQYFGPGTRLTVT.

Worth noting for this clone: This sample includes further DNA sequences coding for the same CDR3. The rearrangement joins TRBV15 to TRBJ2-7, with unresolved D. Germline V CDR1 and CDR2: LNHNV, YYDKDF (reference sequence). CDR3 length: 12 amino acids. Deletions cut 0 bases from V and 6 bases from J, with 6 bases between. CDR3 sequence reads: CATSRDSGEQYF. The CDR3 DNA is TGTGCCACCAGCAGAGATTCGGGCGAGCAGTACTTC.

The gene calls are TRBV5-3 and TRBJ2-7; 9 bases match TRBD2. TRBV5-3 is assigned to the ORF class and has an uncertain function. This CDR3 is built from 14 residues. Trimming at V came to 5 bases and at J to 0 bases, leaving 3 bases not matched to a gene. CDR3 DNA: TGTGCCAGAAGTTTAGCGGGAGACTCCTACGAGCAGTACTTC. Translation: CARSLAGDSYEQYF.

This chain uses TRBV19 with TRBJ1-6; a weak D match, TRBD1 (6 bases). V lost 6 bases to trimming and J lost 7 bases, with 16 bases between them. CDR1 is LNHDA, CDR2 SQIVND, per germline (reference sequence). The CDR3 is 15 amino acids. This CDR3 reads CASSTRDTGNSPLHF. CDR3 bases: TGTGCCAGTAGCACCCGGGACACTGGAAATTCACCCCTCCACTTT.

The CDR3 nucleotides are TGCGCCAGCAGCCAAGATCGCGGGACAGCCTCTCGGAAGGGAGGAAACACCATATATTTT. It is translated as CASSQDRGTASRKGGNTIYF. This rearrangement joins TRBV4-1 to TRBJ1-3; TRBD1 aligns across 7 bases. The CDR3 spans 20 residues. V shed 0 bases, J shed 4 bases, and the junction held 18 bases outside the gene matches. Germline loops: CDR1 MGHRA, CDR2 YSYEKL.